A selection of T cell receptor beta chains follows, all from one sample in a study of cytomegalovirus exposure and HLA in healthy donors. Method: immunoSEQ multiplex PCR; TCRdb's copy keeps in-frame clones and lacks some. The table shows 300,000 or so clones, with nearly 90% occurring only once. Material: PBMCs. These receptors were collected from a man younger than 40 in good health and CMV-seronegative. The CDR3 runs from the conserved cysteine through the conserved F or W. The size entry is marked missing in some rows and otherwise reads once, few, many or a size class.

TRBV6-1	NA	TRBJ2-5	CAIQRETQYF
TRBV13	once	TRBJ2-5	CASSSAGDRDGETQYF
TRBV7-9	NA	TRBJ2-7	CASTTGTGTGYEQYF
TRBV5-6	NA	TRBJ2-5	CASSDVLNEDQETQYF
TRBV2	NA	TRBJ2-5	CASTIQETQYF
TRBV5-4	NA	TRBJ1-5	CASSLLNQPQHF
TRBV9	NA	TRBJ1-1	CASSVEGQVGGTEAFF
TRBV19	NA	TRBJ1-6	CASSIGGQGNSPLHF
TRBV5-4	NA	TRBJ2-3	CASSLVWGGTDTQYF
TRBV7-9	NA	TRBJ1-2	CASSSGTDYGYTF
TRBV7-9	once	TRBJ1-2	CASSFTRPIPETANYGYTF
TRBV18	once	TRBJ1-1	CASSEPSGNTEAFF
TRBV27	NA	TRBJ2-3	CASSLGGLGHGDTQYF
TRBV4-1	once	TRBJ1-5	CASSPLGQGQPQHF
TRBV18	NA	TRBJ1-4	CASSPFGFATNEKLFF
TRBV7-8	NA	TRBJ2-5	CASSEVGRGMETQYF
TRBV14	once	TRBJ1-3	CASSPNYSGNTIYF
TRBV5-5	few	TRBJ1-5	CASSLSWGQFNQPQHF
TRBV7-6	NA	TRBJ2-3	CASSLGVGPSTDTQYF
TRBV15	NA	TRBJ1-1	CATSRNRGYNTEAFF
TRBV25-1	NA	TRBJ1-1	CASSEWYTGTNTEAFF
TRBV5-1	NA	TRBJ2-1	CASSFEVGTGRNEQFF
TRBV6-5	NA	TRBJ2-7	CASSFKQYF
TRBV10-3	NA	TRBJ2-1	CAIRLDYNEQFF
TRBV5-1	once	TRBJ2-7	CASSLGVGSPFQGYEQYF
TRBV2	NA	TRBJ1-6	CASSAGQDGSSYNSPLHF
TRBV6-1	NA	TRBJ2-7	CASSPSGVYEQYF
TRBV7-2	once	TRBJ1-6	CASSEQRHLNSPLHF
TRBV6-1	NA	TRBJ1-5	CASSEWGTARQPQHF
TRBV7-9	NA	TRBJ1-3	CASSFDRGKSSGNTIYF
TRBV7-2	few	TRBJ2-7	CASSPEQGASSEQYF
TRBV4-1	NA	TRBJ1-6	CASSQSGQYNSPLHF
TRBV5-4	NA	TRBJ1-5	CASSLGGGNQPQHF
TRBV7-2	NA	TRBJ2-7	CASSDRTGGIYEQYF
TRBV6-1	NA	TRBJ1-1	CASSGDRVSAFF
TRBV5-8	NA	TRBJ2-7	CASKGQFLPRYEQYF
TRBV27	NA	TRBJ1-1	CASSGTGGNTEAFF
TRBV2	NA	TRBJ1-4	CATSHRGGNEKLFF
TRBV4-1	NA	TRBJ1-6	CASSLASGPLHF
TRBV6-5	few	TRBJ2-7	CASSYQQGRYEQYF
TRBV5-1	NA	TRBJ1-3	CASSLLSGGGNTIYF
TRBV7-6	NA	TRBJ2-2	CASSWRGQANTGELFF
TRBV7-9	NA	TRBJ2-7	CASSPGGGAIEQYF
TRBV6-1	NA	TRBJ2-7	CASSFKQYF
TRBV30	NA	TRBJ2-2	CAWSVLASFGVNTGELFF